The next 11 T cell receptor beta chains were all read from a single sample in a study of Ad26.COV2.S vaccination and SARS-CoV-2 variants. Treatment meaning: some 20 received Ad26.COV2.S at low or high dose, single or two shots; 5 received placebo; per-sample allocation not given. Sampling was performed 63 days after the first vaccine or placebo injection. Generated by immunoSEQ multiplex PCR, the TCRdb table keeps only in-frame clones and is missing some. The sample includes 380,000 or so clones, around nine tenths of them seen just once. The source material was peripheral blood, sampled in a trial of Ad26.COV2.S vaccine versus placebo. The receptors stem from a person between 18 and 65 years old who received the Ad26.COV2.S COVID-19 vaccine or a placebo.

V and J are TRBV28 and TRBJ1-5; 9 bases align to TRBD1. V trimming: 7 bases; J trimming: 5 bases; junction bases outside the gene matches: 12. Germline CDR1 reads MDHEN; CDR2 reads SYDVKM. The CDR3 length is 16 residues. CDR3 sequence: CASINGQDRGYQPQHF. The DNA for the CDR3 is TGTGCCAGCATCAATGGCCAGGACAGGGGCTATCAGCCCCAGCATTTT.

This chain connects TRBV5-1 to TRBJ2-7, with D possibly matching TRBD1 (6 bases). V was cut by 3 bases and J by 5 bases, with 9 bases left in between. The CDR3 covers 12 residues. Germline V lookup: CDR1 SGHRS, CDR2 YFSETQ. This CDR3 reads CASSWYRDEQYF. CDR3 nucleotides: TGCGCCAGCAGCTGGTACAGGGACGAGCAGTACTTC.

The chain combines TRBV18 with TRBJ2-2; D gene uncertain. The CDR3 totals 16 residues. The germline gives CDR1 KGHSH, CDR2 LQKENI. The ends were cut back, 2 bases at V and 6 bases at J, with 16 bases in the middle. The CDR3 nucleotides read TGTGCCAGCTCACCATCTCAGATAACAAACGCCGGGGAGCTGTTTTTT. Translating it yields CASSPSQITNAGELFF.

The chain carries TRBV10-1 and TRBJ2-2; D not certain. CDR1 and CDR2 (germline): WNHNN, SYGVQD (reference sequence). Deletions cut 9 bases from V and 2 bases from J, with 7 bases between. The CDR3 has 12 amino acids. CDR3 residues: CASQHNTGELFF. The CDR3 DNA is TGCGCCAGTCAGCATAACACCGGGGAGCTGTTTTTT.

A few counts support this clone. The chain has TRBV2 and TRBJ1-1, with D unclear. The germline V gene has CDR1 SNHLY and CDR2 FYNNEI. Trimming cost V 2 bases and J 7 bases, with 8 bases left between them. This CDR3 comprises 12 residues. The CDR3 bases are TGTGCCAGCAGTGAATCGCGGGGTGAAGCTTTCTTT. Translation: CASSESRGEAFF.

The sample holds a few counts of this clone. The chain couples TRBV5-5 to TRBJ1-4; a weak D match, TRBD1 (6 bases). V lost 4 bases, J lost 1 base, and 17 bases lay in between. The germline V gene has CDR1 SGHKS and CDR2 YYEKEE (reference sequence). The CDR3 extends over 17 amino acids. The CDR3 region has the DNA TGTGCCAGCAGCCCTGAATGGGGGGGGCGAACTAATGAAAAACTGTTTTTT. Its translation is CASSPEWGGRTNEKLFF.

The V gene is TRBV6-1, the J gene TRBJ1-5, with D possibly matching TRBD1 (5 bases). Germline V gives CDR1 MNHNS, CDR2 SASEGT. The CDR3 is 16 residues long. The V gene lost 4 bases and the J gene lost 7 bases, with 20 bases spanning the gap. The CDR3 sequence: CASSGSAGTLVQPQHF. The CDR3, as DNA: TGTGCCAGCAGTGGTAGTGCCGGGACCCTAGTCCAGCCCCAGCATTTT.

V is TRBV30 and J is TRBJ2-2; TRBD2 matches 13 bases. The CDR3 totals 16 residues. The V gene's germline CDR1 is GTSNPN and CDR2 SVGIG (reference sequence). Germline trimming cut 4 bases from V and 8 bases from J; bases unmatched to any gene: 10. The CDR3 sequence: CAWTLGLAGVSGELFF. The CDR3 DNA is TGTGCCTGGACCCTAGGACTAGCGGGAGTTAGTGGGGAGCTGTTTTTT.

The genes are TRBV11-2 and TRBJ1-6, with D tentatively TRBD1 (5 bases). Germline V gives CDR1 SGHAT, CDR2 FQNNGV. CDR3 length: 13 residues. V lost 1 base to trimming and J lost 9 bases, with 7 bases between them. The CDR3 DNA follows: TGTGCCAGCAGCTTAGTCGGGGGTTCACCCCTCCACTTT. Amino acids: CASSLVGGSPLHF.

The rearrangement uses TRBV5-5 and TRBJ1-1, with D maybe TRBD1 (6 bases). The CDR3 extends over 14 amino acids. The V and J ends lost 0 bases and 8 bases respectively, with 14 bases between them. Germline assignment: CDR1 SGHKS and CDR2 YYEKEE (reference sequence). CDR3 nucleotides: TGTGCCAGCAGCTTGGTAGCAGGGGTACTAGAAGCTTTCTTT. Translated: CASSLVAGVLEAFF.

This clone showed up just once. The rearrangement uses TRBV5-1 and TRBJ1-6; possibly TRBD1 for D (6 bases). CDR1 is SGHRS and CDR2 is YFSETQ in the germline V gene. The ends were cut back, 0 bases at V and 7 bases at J, with 11 bases in the middle. The CDR3 is 15 amino acids. This CDR3 is CASSLGGASNSPLHF. DNA of the CDR3: TGCGCCAGCAGCTTGGGGGGGGCATCCAATTCACCCCTCCACTTT.